This is a list of T cell receptor beta chains from one sample in a study of blood T cell repertoires in COVID-19. TCRdb keeps only in-frame clones here, not all; method: immunoSEQ multiplex PCR. The profile shows approximately 150,000 clones, approximately 91% of them singletons. The material sequenced was peripheral blood. These receptors were obtained from a man aged 70 or older with acute or convalescent COVID-19. Each CDR3 is given with its conserved first and last residue. The order of the fields is J gene, V gene, D gene, clone size, CDR3 DNA, CDR3 protein. The D gene is left open where the match is weak. Rows give clone size only sometimes, using once, few, many, or a class for an expanded clone.

>TRBJ1-2|TRBV4-1|-|-
TGCGCCAGCAGCCAAGATTGGGGCGCGGCGGGGGGCTACACCTTC
CASSQDWGAAGGYTF
>TRBJ2-3|TRBV7-2|-|-
TGTGCCAGCAGCTTACAGTCCCCTTTCCCCACAGATACGCAGTATTTT
CASSLQSPFPTDTQYF
>TRBJ2-1|TRBV5-6|TRBD2|-
TGTGCCAGCAGCTCATCGACTAGCGGAGGCAATGAGCAGTTCTTC
CASSSSTSGGNEQFF
>TRBJ1-3|TRBV5-1|TRBD1|-
TGCGCCAGCAGCGGGACAGGCGACCCTGGAAACACCATATATTTT
CASSGTGDPGNTIYF
>TRBJ1-3|TRBV5-6|TRBD1|-
TGTGCCAGCAGCTTGGTGACAGGGTCCGGAAACACCATATATTTT
CASSLVTGSGNTIYF
>TRBJ2-5|TRBV5-1|TRBD1|-
TGCGCCAGCAGCGTGACAGGGAAGAGTGAGACCCAGTACTTC
CASSVTGKSETQYF
>TRBJ1-2|TRBV18|TRBD1|-
TGTGCCAGCTCACGGACAGGGGGTGATGGCTACACCTTC
CASSRTGGDGYTF
>TRBJ1-1|TRBV30|-|-
TGTGCCTGGAACCGCTTGGGGCAGGGCACTGAAGCTTTCTTT
CAWNRLGQGTEAFF
>TRBJ1-5|TRBV6-6|-|once
TGTGCCAGCAGTTACAACAGCTATAGCAATCAGCCCCAGCATTTT
CASSYNSYSNQPQHF
>TRBJ1-1|TRBV7-9|TRBD1|-
TGTGCCAGCAGCTTGACAGGGGGCACCTCTGAAGCTTTCTTT
CASSLTGGTSEAFF
>TRBJ2-7|TRBV5-5|TRBD2|-
TGTGCCAGCAGCTTAGGACTAGCGGGAGGCGAGCAGTACTTC
CASSLGLAGGEQYF
>TRBJ2-5|TRBV2|-|-
TGTGCCAGCAGTGGGGGTGGGGCCTGGGAGACCCAGTACTTC
CASSGGGAWETQYF
>TRBJ1-3|TRBV5-6|-|few
TGTGCCAGCAGAGGGACACGCTCTGGAAACACCATATATTTT
CASRGTRSGNTIYF
>TRBJ1-4|TRBV7-9|-|-
TGTGCCAGCTCCCTTCGACCAGGTCGAGAAGGTGAAAAACTGTTTTTT
CASSLRPGREGEKLFF
>TRBJ1-1|TRBV10-2|TRBD1|-
TGCGCCAGCAGTAAGGGACAGGGGATGAACACTGAAGCTTTCTTT
CASSKGQGMNTEAFF
>TRBJ2-1|TRBV19|TRBD1|-
TGTGCCAGTAATCAGGACAGGGTAGGCTACAATGAGCAGTTCTTC
CASNQDRVGYNEQFF
>TRBJ1-2|TRBV29-1|-|-
TGCAGCGTTGAAACACCTCACTATGGCTACACCTTC
CSVETPHYGYTF
>TRBJ1-3|TRBV10-2|-|-
TGCGCCAGCAGTGAGACAGGCTCTGGAAACACCATATATTTT
CASSETGSGNTIYF
>TRBJ1-4|TRBV19|-|-
TGTGCCACGAATCAGGGATTCACTAATGAAAAACTGTTTTTT
CATNQGFTNEKLFF
>TRBJ1-1|TRBV5-1|TRBD1|-
TGCGCCAGCAGCTGGGGGACAGGAGGATACACTGAAGCTTTCTTT
CASSWGTGGYTEAFF
>TRBJ1-1|TRBV19|TRBD1|-
TGTGCCAGTAGTGACAGGGAAACTGAAGCTTTCTTT
CASSDRETEAFF
>TRBJ2-7|TRBV5-4|TRBD2|-
TGTGCCAGCAGCTCGGGGGGGGTGCTGGTCGACGAGCAGTACTTC
CASSSGGVLVDEQYF
>TRBJ2-1|TRBV7-2|TRBD2|-
TGTGCCAGCAGCCTGTATAGCGGGGGGAACTACAATGAGCAGTTCTTC
CASSLYSGGNYNEQFF
>TRBJ2-7|TRBV12-3/TRBV12-4|-|-
TGTGCCAGCAGTTGGGACACAATCTACGAGCAGTACTTC
CASSWDTIYEQYF
>TRBJ1-2|TRBV3-1/TRBV3-2|-|-
TGTGCCAGCAGCGGACCAGGTGGGGGGTATGGCTACACCTTC
CASSGPGGGYGYTF
>TRBJ2-5|TRBV3-1/TRBV3-2|-|-
TGTGCCAGCAGCAAGGCTGGCCCGGGAGAGACCCAGTACTTC
CASSKAGPGETQYF
>TRBJ1-1|TRBV3-1/TRBV3-2|-|-
TGTGCCAGCAGCCAGATGAGCACTGAAGCTTTCTTT
CASSQMSTEAFF
>TRBJ1-6|TRBV6-5|-|-
TGTGCCAGCAGTCCTCCCGATTCACCCCTCCACTTT
CASSPPDSPLHF
>TRBJ1-2|TRBV24-1|TRBD1|-
TGTGCCACCAGTGTTGACAGGGACATCTACACCTTC
CATSVDRDIYTF
>TRBJ2-3|TRBV10-3|-|-
TGTGCCATCAGTGAGTCGTCCGGGGCAGATACGCAGTATTTT
CAISESSGADTQYF
>TRBJ1-5|TRBV5-8|-|-
TGTGCCAGCAGCTTGCTGCTGGGGGCACCTTGGCAGCCCCAGCATTTT
CASSLLLGAPWQPQHF
>TRBJ1-2|TRBV6-5|-|-
TGTGCCAGCAGTTACTTACTCCAGGGCGCGGAGGGCTACACCTTC
CASSYLLQGAEGYTF
>TRBJ1-1|TRBV18|-|once
TGTGCCAGCTCACCTTGGGAAGGGGGGAACACTGAAGCTTTCTTT
CASSPWEGGNTEAFF
>TRBJ1-6|TRBV6-1|-|-
TGTGCCAGCAGTGAAACAGGGCTGTTTAATTCACCCCTCCACTTT
CASSETGLFNSPLHF
>TRBJ2-3|TRBV11-2|TRBD2|-
TGTGCCAGCAGCTCCGTATATGTCGGCGGGGGGGCCGACCCAGATACGCAGTATTTT
CASSSVYVGGGADPDTQYF
>TRBJ1-1|TRBV6-5|TRBD1|-
TGTGCCAGCAGTCCGCCGACAGGGAAGGGAGCTGAAGCTTTCTTT
CASSPPTGKGAEAFF
>TRBJ1-5|TRBV19|TRBD1|-
TGTGCCAGTAGTATACGGGACAGCGAACGGCATTTT
CASSIRDSERHF